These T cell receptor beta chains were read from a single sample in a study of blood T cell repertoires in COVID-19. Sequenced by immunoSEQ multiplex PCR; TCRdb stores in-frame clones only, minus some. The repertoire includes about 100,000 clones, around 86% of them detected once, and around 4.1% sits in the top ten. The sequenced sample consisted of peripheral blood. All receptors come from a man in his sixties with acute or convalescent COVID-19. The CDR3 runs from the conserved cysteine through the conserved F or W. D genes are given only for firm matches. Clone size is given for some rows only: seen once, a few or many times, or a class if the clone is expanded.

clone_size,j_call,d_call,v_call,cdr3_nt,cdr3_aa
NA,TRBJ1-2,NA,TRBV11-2,TGTGCCAGCAGCTCCAGGCTTAACTATGGCTACACCTTC,CASSSRLNYGYTF
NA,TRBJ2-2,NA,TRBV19,TGTGCCAGTAGCACAAACTACTTTGCGGAGCTGTTTTTT,CASSTNYFAELFF
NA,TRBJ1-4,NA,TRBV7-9,TGTGCCAGCAGCTTAGGGGTGGACGGACAGTTCGAAAAACTGTTTTTT,CASSLGVDGQFEKLFF
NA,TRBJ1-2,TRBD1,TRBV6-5,TGTGCCAGCAGCCCAGACAGGGAACCCCTCTATGGCTACACCTTC,CASSPDREPLYGYTF
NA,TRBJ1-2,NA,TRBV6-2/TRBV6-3,TGTGCCAGCAGCAGGGGCCTTAACTATGGCTACACCTTC,CASSRGLNYGYTF
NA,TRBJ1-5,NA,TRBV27,TGTGCCAGCAGTTTCCAGGTGGGTCAGCCCCAGCATTTT,CASSFQVGQPQHF
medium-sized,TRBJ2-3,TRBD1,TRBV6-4,TGTGCCAGCAGTGAGGGACAGGGGGCGGATACGCAGTATTTT,CASSEGQGADTQYF
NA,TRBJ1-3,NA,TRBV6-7,TGTGCCAGCAGTTCCCGGCAGGGCGGTTTT,CASSSRQGGF
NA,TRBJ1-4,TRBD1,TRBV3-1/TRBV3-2,TGTGCCAGCAGGCGACAGGGGGGTAATGAAAAACTGTTTTTT,CASRRQGGNEKLFF
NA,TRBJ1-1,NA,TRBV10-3,TGTGCCATCAGTGACTTTTTAGGACAAAACACTGAAGCTTTCTTT,CAISDFLGQNTEAFF
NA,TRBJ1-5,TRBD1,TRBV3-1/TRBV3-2,TGTGCCAGCCAGGGACAGGGGGCGATTTGGCCTCAGCCCCAGCATTTT,CASQGQGAIWPQPQHF
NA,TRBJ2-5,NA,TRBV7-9,TGTGCCAGCAGCTTGGGGCGATGGCGCACACCCCAAGAGACCCAGTACTTC,CASSLGRWRTPQETQYF
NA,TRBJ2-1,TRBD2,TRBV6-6,TGTGCCAGCAGTTACCCCAGCGGGGTAGCTAGGCATGAGCAGTTCTTC,CASSYPSGVARHEQFF
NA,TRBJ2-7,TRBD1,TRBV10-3,TGTGCCATCGGAGACAGGGTGGAGAACGAGCAGTACTTC,CAIGDRVENEQYF
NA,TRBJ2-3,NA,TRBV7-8,TGTGCCAGCAGCTCCTCGGGAGTCGGCACAGATACGCAGTATTTT,CASSSSGVGTDTQYF
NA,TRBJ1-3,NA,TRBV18,TGTGCCAGCTCACCAACGGTCTCTGGAAACACCATATATTTT,CASSPTVSGNTIYF
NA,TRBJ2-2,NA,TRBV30,TGTGCCTGGAGTGTACCCGGGGGCACCGGGGAGCTGTTTTTT,CAWSVPGGTGELFF
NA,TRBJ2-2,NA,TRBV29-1,TGCAGCGCGAGGGGGTTAGGGGCCGGGGAGCTGTTTTTT,CSARGLGAGELFF
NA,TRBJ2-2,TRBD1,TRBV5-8,TGTGCCAGCAGCTTCGGACAGGGGAACACCGGGGAGCTGTTTTTT,CASSFGQGNTGELFF
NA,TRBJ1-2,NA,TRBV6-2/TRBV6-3,TGTGCCAGCAGTTATGTCGGGTATGGCTACACCTTC,CASSYVGYGYTF
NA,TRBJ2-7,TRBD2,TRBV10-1,TGCGCCAGCAGTGAAGGGACTAGCGGTGTCTACGAGCAGTACTTC,CASSEGTSGVYEQYF
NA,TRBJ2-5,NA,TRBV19,TGTGCCAGTAGTGAGTGGACAGCCGAGACCCAGTACTTC,CASSEWTAETQYF
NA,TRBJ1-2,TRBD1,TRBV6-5,TGTGCCGCAAGAGGAGGGGGCAGTCACTATGGCTACACCTTC,CAARGGGSHYGYTF
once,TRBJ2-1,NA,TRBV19,TGTGCCAGTAGTATAGGGCACTACAATGAGCAGTTCTTC,CASSIGHYNEQFF
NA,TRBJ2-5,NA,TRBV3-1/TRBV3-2,TGTGCCAGCAGCCAGTCGGGGGAGACCCAGTACTTC,CASSQSGETQYF
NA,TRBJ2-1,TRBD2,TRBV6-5,TGTGCCAGCAGGACTAGCGGGAGGGATGAGCAGTTCTTC,CASRTSGRDEQFF
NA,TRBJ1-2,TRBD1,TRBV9,TGTGCCAGCACCCACACTGGGACAGGGGCCTATGGCTACACCTTC,CASTHTGTGAYGYTF
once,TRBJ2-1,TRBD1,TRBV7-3,TGTGCCAGCAGCCCCGACAGGGGGATTCGCAATGAGCAGTTCTTC,CASSPDRGIRNEQFF
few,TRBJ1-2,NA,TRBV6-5,TGTGCCAGCAGGCGTGACTACTATGGCTACACCTTC,CASRRDYYGYTF
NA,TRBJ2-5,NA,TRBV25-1,TGTGCCAGCAGTGAATATGGGCGAGAGACCCAGTACTTC,CASSEYGRETQYF
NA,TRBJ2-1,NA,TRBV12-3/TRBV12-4,TGTGCCAGCAGCCGAAACAAGCAGTTCTTC,CASSRNKQFF
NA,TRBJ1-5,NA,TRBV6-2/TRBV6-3,TGTGCCAGCAGTTCCCCCCGGGGGGTCAATCAGCCCCAGCATTTT,CASSSPRGVNQPQHF
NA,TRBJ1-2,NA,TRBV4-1,TGCGCCAGCAGCCAGAGCCTGGACTATGGCTACACCTTC,CASSQSLDYGYTF
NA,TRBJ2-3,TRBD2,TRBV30,TGTGCCTGGAGTCCCCCTGTACTAGCGGGTTTAGATACGCAGTATTTT,CAWSPPVLAGLDTQYF
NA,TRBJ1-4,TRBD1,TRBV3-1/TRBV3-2,TGTGCCAGCAGCCTTCTACAGGGGAGTGAAAAACTGTTTTTT,CASSLLQGSEKLFF
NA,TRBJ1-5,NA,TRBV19,TGTGCCAGTAGTGAATCTTACATCGTGGGCAATCAGCCCCAGCATTTT,CASSESYIVGNQPQHF
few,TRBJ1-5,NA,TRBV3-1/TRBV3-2,TGTGCCAGCAGCCAAGCAGGGGTCCGCAATCAGCCCCAGCATTTT,CASSQAGVRNQPQHF
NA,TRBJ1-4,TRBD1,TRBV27,TGTGCCAGCAGCCGTCCTGGGCAGGGGGCCAATAATGAAAAACTGTTTTTT,CASSRPGQGANNEKLFF
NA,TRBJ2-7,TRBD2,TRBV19,TGTGCCAGTAGTATAGGCGGCGAGGCTAGCGGGACGGTCCAGCAGTACTTC,CASSIGGEASGTVQQYF
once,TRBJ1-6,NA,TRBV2,TGTGCCAGCAGTGACAGGGCGCATTCACCCCTCCACTTT,CASSDRAHSPLHF
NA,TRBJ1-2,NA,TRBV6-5,TGTGCCAGCAGCCGAGGGGGGGCCTTTTATGGCTACACCTTC,CASSRGGAFYGYTF
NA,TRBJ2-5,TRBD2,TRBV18,TGTGCCAGCTCACCTTTGAGTAGCGGGGGGTTCCAAGAGACCCAGTACTTC,CASSPLSSGGFQETQYF
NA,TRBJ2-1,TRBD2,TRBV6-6,TGTGCCAGCAGTGTTACTAGCGGGGCCTACAATGAGCAGTTCTTC,CASSVTSGAYNEQFF
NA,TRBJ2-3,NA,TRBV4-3,TGCGCCAGCAGCCAAGAGGCGGGCCCGTCGGATACGCAGTATTTT,CASSQEAGPSDTQYF
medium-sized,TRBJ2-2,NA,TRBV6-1,TGTGCCAGCAGTGACCCTTTTTCGAACACCGGGGAGCTGTTTTTT,CASSDPFSNTGELFF
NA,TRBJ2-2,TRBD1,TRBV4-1,TGCGCCAGCAGCCAAGACGGACAGGGGGCGCGGACCGGGGAGCTGTTTTTT,CASSQDGQGARTGELFF
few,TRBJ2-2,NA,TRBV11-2,TGTGCCAGCAGCTTAGGGGCGAAGTTTAACACCGGGGAGCTGTTTTTT,CASSLGAKFNTGELFF
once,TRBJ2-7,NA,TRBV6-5,TGTGCCAGCAGTCCTGCGGGGTACGAGCAGTACTTC,CASSPAGYEQYF
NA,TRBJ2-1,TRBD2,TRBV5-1,TGCGCCAGCAGCTTGTGGGGACTAGCGAGTTACAATGAGCAGTTCTTC,CASSLWGLASYNEQFF